The 17 T cell receptor beta chains given below trace back to one sample, sequenced in a study of blood T cells in healthy people across ages. The use of a sample-barcoded 5' primer and a J-beta primer mix characterized a second PCR of about 7 to 12 cycles. MiXCR, applied by TCRdb to the 5' RACE reads, yields one record per CDR3 protein. The table shows fewer than 800,000 distinct CDR3 sequences, with 49% occurring only once. The sequenced sample consisted of blood. These TCRs come from a woman aged 60-75 years in good health.

The chain links TRBV7-2 to TRBJ1-5; a possible D gene is TRBD1 (6 bases). With 2 bases removed from V and 7 bases from J, the gap between germline ends came to 9 bases. This CDR3 contains 13 residues. Germline values: CDR1 SGHTA, CDR2 FQGNSA. CDR3 DNA: TGTGCCAGCAGCTTACGTGGGGGCCAGCCCCAGCATTTT. It encodes CASSLRGGQPQHF.

The CDR3 DNA reads as TGTGCCTGGAGTGGAGGTTTCTCCTACGAGCAGTACTTC. This codes for CAWSGGFSYEQYF. This rearrangement joins TRBV30 to TRBJ2-7; D is uncertain. The CDR3 is made up of 13 amino acids. The germline V gene encodes CDR1 GTSNPN and CDR2 SVGIG (reference sequence). Trimming removed 1 base at V and 0 bases at J, with 7 bases between.

The genes are TRBV28 and TRBJ2-1, with D perhaps given as TRBD1 or TRBD2 (6 bases each). Germline-derived CDR1 and CDR2 are MDHEN and SYDVKM. V shed 7 bases and J shed 2 bases, with 24 bases lying between them. This CDR3 is 18 amino acids long. The CDR3 DNA follows: TGTGCCAGCAAGAGGGCCCTGGGGGGCCTTATCCCCTACAATGAGCAGTTCTTC. Protein product: CASKRALGGLIPYNEQFF. The full variable domain, its missing parts supplied by reference TRBV28 and TRBJ2-1, is DVKVTQSSRYLVKRTGEKVFLECVQDMDHENMFWYRQDPGLGLRLIYFSYDVKMKEKGDIPEGYSVSREKKERFSLILESASTNQTSMYLCASKRALGGLIPYNEQFFGPGTRLTVL.

The rearrangement links TRBV7-2 to TRBJ1-4; D call uncertain. The V and J ends lost 5 bases and 5 bases respectively, with 15 bases between them. Looked up from germline, CDR1 is SGHTA and CDR2 is FQGNSA. This CDR3 comprises 15 residues. This chain's CDR3 is CASSEDWYWNEKLFF. The CDR3 bases are TGTGCCAGCAGCGAAGACTGGTACTGGAATGAAAAACTGTTTTTT.

J is TRBJ1-1 and V is TRBV7-2; D may be TRBD1 (6 bases). Trimming pared 0 bases from V and 8 bases from J, leaving 10 bases between. The CDR3 spans 13 residues. The germline gives CDR1 SGHTA, CDR2 FQGNSA. The CDR3 loop reads CASSLASRGEAFF. The CDR3 DNA reads TGTGCCAGCAGCTTAGCTTCCAGGGGAGAAGCTTTCTTT.

V and J are TRBV28 and TRBJ2-1; 8 nucleotides line up with TRBD2. Losses at the gene ends were 2 bases for V and 7 bases for J; bases not matched to a gene: 4. This CDR3 has 14 amino acids. Germline V gives CDR1 MDHEN, CDR2 SYDVKM. CDR3 in amino acids: CASSLNGRANEQFF. DNA of the CDR3: TGTGCCAGCAGTTTAAACGGGAGGGCGAATGAGCAGTTCTTC.

As regards this clonotype: The conserved closing phenylalanine or tryptophan is absent in this CDR3, likely reflecting a read error. The chain joins TRBV4-3 to TRBJ1-2; D perhaps matches TRBD1 (5 bases). V was cut by 0 bases and J by 6 bases, with 14 bases left in between. CDR1 LGHNA and CDR2 YSLEER come from the germline V gene. The CDR3 contains 15 residues. The CDR3 loop reads CASSQDQGVPNGYTL. As DNA, the CDR3 is TGCGCCAGCAGCCAAGACCAGGGAGTCCCCAATGGCTACACCCTC.

Points on this clonotype: One end of the junction varies from germline; a read error may be responsible. The rearrangement joins TRBV10-3 to TRBJ2-5, with D possibly TRBD2 on 5 matching bases. Germline V CDR1 and CDR2: ENHRY, SYGVKD. The CDR3 has 14 amino acids. The CDR3: CAVSETRSGETQYF. In DNA, the CDR3 is TGTGCCGTCAGTGAGACGAGGAGCGGAGAGACCCAGTACTTC.

The genes are TRBV20-1 and TRBJ2-7; 7 bases are a match to TRBD2. Germline values: CDR1 DFQATT, CDR2 SNEGSKA (reference sequence). The CDR3 contains 14 residues. Trimming removed 4 bases from V and 3 bases from J; junction bases left unmatched: 9. CDR3 protein: CSATRDGLGYEQYF. In DNA, the CDR3 is TGCAGTGCTACCCGGGACGGACTAGGCTACGAGCAGTACTTC.

This clonotype was detected only a few times. This sequence joins TRBV7-8 and TRBJ2-7; TRBD2 matches 7 bases. The J segment lost 2 bases and the V segment lost 4 bases, leaving 8 bases of the junction unmatched. This CDR3 comprises 15 residues. CDR1 and CDR2 (germline): SGHVS, FQNEAQ. The DNA of the CDR3 is TGTGCCAGCAGCTCAGATCGGCTAGCGGCCTACGAGCAGTACTTC. Translated: CASSSDRLAAYEQYF.

The chain recombines TRBV29-1 with TRBJ2-3, with 7 bases matching TRBD1. Germline CDR1 reads SQVTM; CDR2 reads ANQGSEA. This CDR3 is built from 15 residues. V trimming: 5 bases; J trimming: 2 bases; junction bases outside the gene matches: 10. CDR3 residues: CSVRKQGIFTDTQYF. The CDR3 DNA follows: TGCAGCGTTAGAAAACAGGGGATTTTCACAGATACGCAGTATTTT.

The chain joins TRBV6-2 or TRBV6-3 to TRBJ1-2; maybe TRBD1 (5 bases). The length of the CDR3 is 14 residues. Trimming removed 4 bases at V and 2 bases at J, with 11 bases between. Germline V lookup: CDR1 MNHEY, CDR2 SVGEGT. The CDR3 DNA reads TGTGCCAGCAGTTCGGGACGGAGGAACTATGGCTACACCTTC. Translating it yields CASSSGRRNYGYTF.

Only a few counts were recorded for this clonotype. The rearrangement links TRBV5-1 to TRBJ2-7; weak D call: TRBD1 (5 bases). The V gene lost 4 bases and the J gene lost 3 bases, with 14 bases spanning the gap. Germline V lookup: CDR1 SGHRS, CDR2 YFSETQ. The CDR3 extends over 14 amino acids. In nucleotides, the CDR3 is TGCGCCAGCAGCCAAGGGGCAGGGTACTACGAGCAGTACTTC. Its translation is CASSQGAGYYEQYF.

J is TRBJ1-2 and V is TRBV27; 10 bases agree with TRBD1. With V trimmed by 4 bases and J by 4 bases, 15 bases remained unmatched. CDR1 is MNHEY and CDR2 is SMNVEV in the germline V gene (reference sequence). The CDR3 consists of 18 residues. The CDR3 spells CASSSTPGTGASGYGYTF. The CDR3 DNA follows: TGTGCCAGCAGTTCAACCCCAGGGACAGGGGCTTCGGGCTATGGCTACACCTTC.

This clonotype was counted at least ten times. The rearrangement uses TRBV4-2 and TRBJ2-6; TRBD1 might be the D (6 bases). The CDR3 consists of 19 residues. V was trimmed by 2 bases and J by 0 bases, leaving 17 bases between them. Germline loops: CDR1 LGHNA, CDR2 YNFKEQ. CDR3 in DNA: TGTGCCAGCAGCCAACACCTACAGGGAGCCTACTCTGGGGCCAACGTCCTGACTTTC. Amino acid sequence: CASSQHLQGAYSGANVLTF.

The chain uses TRBV6-5 and TRBJ2-5; TRBD2 might be the D (7 bases). Germline V gene data show CDR1 as MNHEY and CDR2 as SVGAGI. The CDR3 totals 13 residues. Between the trimmed V and J ends, which lost 7 bases and 5 bases, there was a span of 14 bases. The CDR3, as DNA: TGTGCCAGCACCGCGGGGGCTTGGGAGACCCAGTACTTC. It is translated as CASTAGAWETQYF.

J is TRBJ2-1 and V is TRBV20-1; tentatively, D is TRBD2 (6 bases). With the DNA end fitting TRBJ2-7 better, the J assignment may be wrong. The CDR3 consists of 13 residues. The germline gives CDR1 DFQATT, CDR2 SNEGSKA (reference sequence). Written as DNA, the CDR3 is TGCAGTGCTAGGGCGGGACCCTACAATGAGCAGTACTTC. Its protein is CSARAGPYNEQYF.